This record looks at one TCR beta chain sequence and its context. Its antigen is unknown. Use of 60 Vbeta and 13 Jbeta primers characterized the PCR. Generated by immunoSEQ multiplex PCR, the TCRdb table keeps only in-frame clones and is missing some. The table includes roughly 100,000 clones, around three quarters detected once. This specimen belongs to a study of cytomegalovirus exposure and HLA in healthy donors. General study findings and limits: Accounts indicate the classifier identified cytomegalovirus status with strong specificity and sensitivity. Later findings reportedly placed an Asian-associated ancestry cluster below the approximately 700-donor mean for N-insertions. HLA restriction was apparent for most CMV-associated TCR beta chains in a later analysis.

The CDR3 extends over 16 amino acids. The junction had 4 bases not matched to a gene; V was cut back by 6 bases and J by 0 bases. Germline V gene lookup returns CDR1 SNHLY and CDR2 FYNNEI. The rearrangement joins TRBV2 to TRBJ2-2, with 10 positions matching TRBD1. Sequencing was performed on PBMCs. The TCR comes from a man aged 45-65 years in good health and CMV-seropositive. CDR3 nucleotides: TGTGCCAGCAGCCTGACAGGGGGCTCGAACACCGGGGAGCTGTTTTTT. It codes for CASSLTGGSNTGELFF.